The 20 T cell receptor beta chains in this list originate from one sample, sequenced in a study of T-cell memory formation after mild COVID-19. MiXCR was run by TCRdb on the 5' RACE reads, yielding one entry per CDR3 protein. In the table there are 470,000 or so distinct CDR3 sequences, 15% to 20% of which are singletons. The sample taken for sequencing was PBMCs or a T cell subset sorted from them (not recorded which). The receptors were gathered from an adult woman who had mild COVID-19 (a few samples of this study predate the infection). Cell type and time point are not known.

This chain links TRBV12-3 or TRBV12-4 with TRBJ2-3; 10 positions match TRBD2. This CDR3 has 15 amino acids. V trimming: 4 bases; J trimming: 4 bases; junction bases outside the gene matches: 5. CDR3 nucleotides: TGTGCCAGCAGTTCGAGCGGGGGGGCCTCAGATACGCAGTATTTT. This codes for CASSSSGGASDTQYF.

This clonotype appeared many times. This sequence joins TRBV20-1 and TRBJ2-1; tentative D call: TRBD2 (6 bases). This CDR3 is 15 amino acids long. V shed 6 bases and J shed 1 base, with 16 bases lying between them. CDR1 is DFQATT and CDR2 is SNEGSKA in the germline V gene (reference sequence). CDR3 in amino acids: CSAHRLGGSYNEQFF. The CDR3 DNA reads TGCAGTGCGCACAGACTAGGAGGGTCCTACAATGAGCAGTTCTTC.

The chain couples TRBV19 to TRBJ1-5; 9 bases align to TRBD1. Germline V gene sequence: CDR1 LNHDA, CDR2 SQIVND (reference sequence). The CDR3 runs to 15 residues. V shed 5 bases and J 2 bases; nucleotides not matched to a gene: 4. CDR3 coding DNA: TGTGCCAGTAGTGGCCGGGACAGGGGCAATCAGCCCCAGCATTTT. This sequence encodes CASSGRDRGNQPQHF.

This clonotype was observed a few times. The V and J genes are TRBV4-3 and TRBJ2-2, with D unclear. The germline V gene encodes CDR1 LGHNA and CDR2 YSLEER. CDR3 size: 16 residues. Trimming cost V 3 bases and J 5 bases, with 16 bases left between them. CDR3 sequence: CASSQAAREDTGELFF. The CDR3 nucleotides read TGCGCCAGCAGCCAGGCCGCGCGAGAGGATACCGGGGAGCTGTTTTTT.

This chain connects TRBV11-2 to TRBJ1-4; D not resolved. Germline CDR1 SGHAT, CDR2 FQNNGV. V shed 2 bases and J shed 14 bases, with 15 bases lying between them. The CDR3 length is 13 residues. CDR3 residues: CASSLSYRVSLFF. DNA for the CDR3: TGTGCCAGCAGCTTAAGTTACCGGGTCAGCCTGTTTTTT.

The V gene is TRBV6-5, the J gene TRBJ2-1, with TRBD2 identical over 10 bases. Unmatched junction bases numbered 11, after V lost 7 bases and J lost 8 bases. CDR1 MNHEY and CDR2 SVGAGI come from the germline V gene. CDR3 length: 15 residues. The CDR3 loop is CASTQTGLASHEQFF. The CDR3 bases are TGTGCCAGCACCCAAACGGGACTAGCGTCCCATGAGCAGTTCTTC.

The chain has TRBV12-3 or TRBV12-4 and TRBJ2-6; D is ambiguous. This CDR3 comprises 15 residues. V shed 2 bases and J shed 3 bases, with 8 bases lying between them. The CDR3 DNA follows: TGTGCCAGCAGTTTAAGTCCGCTTGGGGCCAACGTCCTGACTTTC. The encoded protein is CASSLSPLGANVLTF.

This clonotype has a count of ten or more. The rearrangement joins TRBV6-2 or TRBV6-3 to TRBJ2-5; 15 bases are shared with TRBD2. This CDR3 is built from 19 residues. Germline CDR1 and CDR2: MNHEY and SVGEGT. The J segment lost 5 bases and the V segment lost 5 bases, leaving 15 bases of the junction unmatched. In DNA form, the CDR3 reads TGTGCCAGCAGTCAGAGGACTAGCGGGAGGGGCACATATCGTGAGACCCAGTACTTC. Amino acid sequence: CASSQRTSGRGTYRETQYF.

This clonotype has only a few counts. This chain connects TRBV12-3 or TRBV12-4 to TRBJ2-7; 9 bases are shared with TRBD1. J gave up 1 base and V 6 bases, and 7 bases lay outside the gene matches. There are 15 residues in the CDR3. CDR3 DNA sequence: TGTGCCAGCAGCCCGGGACAGGGTCATTCCTACGAGCAGTACTTC. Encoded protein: CASSPGQGHSYEQYF.

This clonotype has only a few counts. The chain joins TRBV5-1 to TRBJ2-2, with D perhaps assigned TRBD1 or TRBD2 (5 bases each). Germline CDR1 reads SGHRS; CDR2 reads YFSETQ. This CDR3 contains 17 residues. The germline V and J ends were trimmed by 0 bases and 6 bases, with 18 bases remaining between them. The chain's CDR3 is CASSLAGALRTAGELFF. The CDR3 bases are TGCGCCAGCAGCTTGGCCGGGGCTCTCCGGACGGCCGGGGAGCTGTTTTTT.

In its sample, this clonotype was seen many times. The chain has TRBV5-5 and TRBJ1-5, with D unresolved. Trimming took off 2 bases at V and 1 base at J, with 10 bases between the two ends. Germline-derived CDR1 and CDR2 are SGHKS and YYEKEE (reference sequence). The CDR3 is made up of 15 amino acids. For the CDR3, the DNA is TGTGCCAGCAGCTTTTGGGGTGACAGCAATCAGCCCCAGCATTTT. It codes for CASSFWGDSNQPQHF.

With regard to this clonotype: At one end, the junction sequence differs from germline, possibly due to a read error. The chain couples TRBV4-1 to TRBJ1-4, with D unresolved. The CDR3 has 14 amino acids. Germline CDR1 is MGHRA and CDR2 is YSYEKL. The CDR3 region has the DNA TGCGCCAGCAGCGGAGGTTGGGCGGATGACAAACTGTTTTTT. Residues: CASSGGWADDKLFF.

CDR3 bases: TGTGCCACCAGTGATTACAGGGGTCGTAGGGACACCGGGGAGCTGTTTTTT. Protein product: CATSDYRGRRDTGELFF. This rearrangement joins TRBV24-1 to TRBJ2-2, with TRBD1 identical over 7 bases. This CDR3 has 17 amino acids. Germline V lookup: CDR1 KGHDR, CDR2 SFDVKD. With 2 bases clipped from V and 3 bases from J, the junction kept 8 bases outside the gene matches.

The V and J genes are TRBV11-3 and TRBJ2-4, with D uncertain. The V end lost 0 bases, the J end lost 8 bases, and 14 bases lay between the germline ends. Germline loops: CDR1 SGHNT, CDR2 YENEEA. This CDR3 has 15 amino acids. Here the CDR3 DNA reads TGTGCCAGCAGCTTAGAAGGGCCGCCTGGGGACATTCAGTACTTC. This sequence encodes CASSLEGPPGDIQYF.

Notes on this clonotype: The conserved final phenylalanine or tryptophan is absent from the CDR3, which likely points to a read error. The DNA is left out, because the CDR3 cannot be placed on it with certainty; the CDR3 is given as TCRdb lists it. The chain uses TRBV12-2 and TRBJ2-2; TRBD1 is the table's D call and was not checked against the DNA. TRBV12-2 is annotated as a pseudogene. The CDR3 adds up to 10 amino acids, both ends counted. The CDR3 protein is CASRSPGQRK.

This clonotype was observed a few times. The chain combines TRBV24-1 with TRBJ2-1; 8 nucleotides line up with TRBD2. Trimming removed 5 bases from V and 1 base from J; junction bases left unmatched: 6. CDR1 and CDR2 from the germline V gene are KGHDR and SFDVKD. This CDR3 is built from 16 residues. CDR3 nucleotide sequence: TGTGCCACCAGTGGCAGCGGGAGTTTGTCCTACAATGAGCAGTTCTTC. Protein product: CATSGSGSLSYNEQFF.

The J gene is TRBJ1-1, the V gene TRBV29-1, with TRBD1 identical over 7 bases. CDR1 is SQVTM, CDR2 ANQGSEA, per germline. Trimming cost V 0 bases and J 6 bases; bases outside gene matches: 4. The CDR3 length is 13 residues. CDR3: CSVEDRGWAEAFF. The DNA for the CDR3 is TGCAGCGTTGAAGACAGGGGGTGGGCTGAAGCTTTCTTT.

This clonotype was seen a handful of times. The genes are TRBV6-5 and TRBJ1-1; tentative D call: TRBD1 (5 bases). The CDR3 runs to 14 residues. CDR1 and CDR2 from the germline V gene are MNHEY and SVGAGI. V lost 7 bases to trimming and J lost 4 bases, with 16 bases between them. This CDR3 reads CASTRAGQGTEAFF. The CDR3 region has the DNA TGTGCCAGCACCCGGGCAGGGCAAGGCACTGAAGCTTTCTTT.

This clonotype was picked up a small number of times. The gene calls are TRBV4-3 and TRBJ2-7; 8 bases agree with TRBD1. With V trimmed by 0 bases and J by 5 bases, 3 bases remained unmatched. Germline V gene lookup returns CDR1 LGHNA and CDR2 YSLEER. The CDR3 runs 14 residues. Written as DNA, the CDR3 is TGCGCCAGCAGCCAAGAGACAGGGGAGAACGAGCAGTACTTC. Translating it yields CASSQETGENEQYF.

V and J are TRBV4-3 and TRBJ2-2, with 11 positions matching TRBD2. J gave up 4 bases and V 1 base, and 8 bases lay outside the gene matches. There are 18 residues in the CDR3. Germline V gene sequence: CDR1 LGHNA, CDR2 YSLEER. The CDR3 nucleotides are TGCGCCAGCAGCCAAGGATCGCTAGCGGGAGGTACCACCGGGGAGCTGTTTTTT. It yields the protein CASSQGSLAGGTTGELFF.